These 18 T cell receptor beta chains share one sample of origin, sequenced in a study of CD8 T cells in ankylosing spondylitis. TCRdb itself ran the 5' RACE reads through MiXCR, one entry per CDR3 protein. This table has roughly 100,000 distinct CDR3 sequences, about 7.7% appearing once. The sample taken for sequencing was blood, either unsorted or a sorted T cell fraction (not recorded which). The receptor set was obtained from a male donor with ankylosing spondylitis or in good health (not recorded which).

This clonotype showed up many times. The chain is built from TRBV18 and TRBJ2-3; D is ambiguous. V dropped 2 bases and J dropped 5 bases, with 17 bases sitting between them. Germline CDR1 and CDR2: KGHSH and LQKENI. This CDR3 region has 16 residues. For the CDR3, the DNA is TGTGCCAGCTCACCAATCCCCCTTCCCGGAGTAGATACGCAGTATTTT. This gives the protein CASSPIPLPGVDTQYF.

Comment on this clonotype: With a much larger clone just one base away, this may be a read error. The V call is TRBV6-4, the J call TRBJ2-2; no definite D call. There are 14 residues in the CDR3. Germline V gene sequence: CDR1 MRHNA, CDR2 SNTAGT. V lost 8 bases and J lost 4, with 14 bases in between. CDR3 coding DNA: TGTGCCAGCTCGACTGACCCTATCACCGGGGAGCTGTTTTTT. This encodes CASSTDPITGELFF.

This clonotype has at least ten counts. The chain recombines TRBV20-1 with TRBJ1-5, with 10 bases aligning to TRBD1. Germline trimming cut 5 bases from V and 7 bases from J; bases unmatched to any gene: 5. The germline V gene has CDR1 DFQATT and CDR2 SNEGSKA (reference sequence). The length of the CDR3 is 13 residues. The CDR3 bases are TGCAGTGCTGCCGGGACAGGGGTACAGCCCCAGCATTTT. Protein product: CSAAGTGVQPQHF.

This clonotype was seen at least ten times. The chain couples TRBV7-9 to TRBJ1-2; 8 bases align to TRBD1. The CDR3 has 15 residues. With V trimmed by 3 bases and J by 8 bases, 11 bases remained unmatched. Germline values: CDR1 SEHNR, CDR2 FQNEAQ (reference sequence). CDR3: CASSFRDRLLSGYTF. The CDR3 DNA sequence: TGTGCCAGCAGCTTCCGGGACAGGCTCCTTTCGGGCTACACCTTC. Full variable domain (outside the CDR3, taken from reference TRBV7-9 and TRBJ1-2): DTGVSQNPRHKITKRGQNVTFRCDPISEHNRLYWYRQTLGQGPEFLTYFQNEAQLEKSRLLSDRFSAERPKGSFSTLEIQRTEQGDSAMYLCASSFRDRLLSGYTFGSGTRLTVV.

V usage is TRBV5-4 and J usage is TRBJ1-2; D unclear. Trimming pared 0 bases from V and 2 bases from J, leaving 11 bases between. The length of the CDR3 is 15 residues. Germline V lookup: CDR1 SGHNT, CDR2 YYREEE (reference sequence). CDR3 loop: CASSLASGVNYGYTF. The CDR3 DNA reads TGTGCCAGCAGCTTGGCTTCGGGAGTCAACTATGGCTACACCTTC.

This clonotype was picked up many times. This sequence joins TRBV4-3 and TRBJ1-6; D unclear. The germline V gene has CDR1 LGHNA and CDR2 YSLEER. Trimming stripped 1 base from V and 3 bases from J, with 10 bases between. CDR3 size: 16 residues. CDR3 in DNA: TGCGCCAGCAGCCAAGGAAGCGTTAACTATAATTCACCCCTCCACTTT. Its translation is CASSQGSVNYNSPLHF.

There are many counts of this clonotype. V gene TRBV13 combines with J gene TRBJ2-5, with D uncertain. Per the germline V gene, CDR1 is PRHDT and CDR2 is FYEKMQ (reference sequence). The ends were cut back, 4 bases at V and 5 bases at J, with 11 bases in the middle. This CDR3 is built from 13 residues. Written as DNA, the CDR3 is TGTGCCAGCAGCTCGCCGATTGGGGAGACCCAGTACTTC. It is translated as CASSSPIGETQYF.

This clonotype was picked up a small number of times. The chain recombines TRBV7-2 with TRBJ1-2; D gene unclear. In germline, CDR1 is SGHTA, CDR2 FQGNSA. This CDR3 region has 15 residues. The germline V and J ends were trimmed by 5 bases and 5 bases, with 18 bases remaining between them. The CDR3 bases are TGTGCCAGCAGCCCCCCCGGAAGGGTTGGTTATGGCTACACCTTC. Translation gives CASSPPGRVGYGYTF.

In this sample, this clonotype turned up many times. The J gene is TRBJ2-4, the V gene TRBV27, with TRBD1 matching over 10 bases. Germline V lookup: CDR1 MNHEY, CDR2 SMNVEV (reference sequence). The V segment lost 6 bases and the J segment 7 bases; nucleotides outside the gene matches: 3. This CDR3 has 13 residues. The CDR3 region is CASSRQGANIQYF. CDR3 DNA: TGTGCCAGCAGCCGACAGGGGGCTAACATTCAGTACTTC.

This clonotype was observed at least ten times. CDR3 sequence reads: CASSLVTYEQYF. The CDR3 nucleotides read TGCGCCAGCAGCTTAGTAACCTACGAGCAGTACTTC. This chain joins TRBV5-1 and TRBJ2-7; no clear D. With 2 bases removed from V and 2 bases from J, the gap between germline ends came to 5 bases. Per germline, CDR1 SGHRS and CDR2 YFSETQ. This CDR3 has 12 amino acids. Combining the CDR3 with reference TRBV5-1 and TRBJ2-7 gives the whole variable domain KAGVTQTPRYLIKTRGQQVTLSCSPISGHRSVSWYQQTPGQGLQFLFEYFSETQRNKGNFPGRFSGRQFSNSRSEMNVSTLELGDSALYLCASSLVTYEQYFGPGTRLTVT.

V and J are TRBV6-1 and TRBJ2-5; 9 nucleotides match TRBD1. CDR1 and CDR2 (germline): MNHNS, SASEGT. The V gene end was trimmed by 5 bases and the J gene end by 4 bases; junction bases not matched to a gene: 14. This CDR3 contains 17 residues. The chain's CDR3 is CASSRFSGQGPGETQYF. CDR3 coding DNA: TGTGCCAGCAGTCGGTTCTCAGGACAGGGGCCCGGAGAGACCCAGTACTTC.

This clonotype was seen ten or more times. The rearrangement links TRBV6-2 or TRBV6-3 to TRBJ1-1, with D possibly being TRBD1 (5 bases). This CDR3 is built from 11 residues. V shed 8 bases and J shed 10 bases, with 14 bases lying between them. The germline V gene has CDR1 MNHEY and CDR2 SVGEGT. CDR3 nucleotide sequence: TGTGCCAGCGTCCTTTCGGGGGTAGCTTTCTTT. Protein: CASVLSGVAFF.

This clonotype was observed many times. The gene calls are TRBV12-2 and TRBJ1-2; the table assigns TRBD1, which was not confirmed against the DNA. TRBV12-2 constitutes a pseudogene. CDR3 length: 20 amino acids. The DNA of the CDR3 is TGTGCAAGTCGCCTACTTCTTCCCCGAAAACAGGAGAATTTTAACTATGGCTACACCTTC. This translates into CASRLLLPRKQENFNYGYTF.

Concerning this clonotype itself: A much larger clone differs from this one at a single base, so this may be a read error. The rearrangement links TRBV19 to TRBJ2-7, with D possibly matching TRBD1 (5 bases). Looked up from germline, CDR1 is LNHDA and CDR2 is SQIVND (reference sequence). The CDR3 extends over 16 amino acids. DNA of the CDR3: TGTGCCTGTAGTATTTCCTTTGACAGCTATTCCTACGAGCAGTACTTC. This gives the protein CACSISFDSYSYEQYF. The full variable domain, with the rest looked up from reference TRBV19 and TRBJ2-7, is DGGITQSPKYLFRKEGQNVTLSCEQNLNHDAMYWYRQDPGQGLRLIYYSQIVNDFQKGDIAEGYSVSREKKESFPLTVTSAQKNPTAFYLCACSISFDSYSYEQYFGPGTRLTVT.

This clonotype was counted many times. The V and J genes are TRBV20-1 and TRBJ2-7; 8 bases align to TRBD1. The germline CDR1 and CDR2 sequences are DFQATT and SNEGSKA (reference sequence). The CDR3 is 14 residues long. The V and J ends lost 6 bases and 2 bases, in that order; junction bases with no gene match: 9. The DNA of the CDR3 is TGCAGTGCCCCACCCGGGACAGGAACCTACGAGCAGTACTTC. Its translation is CSAPPGTGTYEQYF.

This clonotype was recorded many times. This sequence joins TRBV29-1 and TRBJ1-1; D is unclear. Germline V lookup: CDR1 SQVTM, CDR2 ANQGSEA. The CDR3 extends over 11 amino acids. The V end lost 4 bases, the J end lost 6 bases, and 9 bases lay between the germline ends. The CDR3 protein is CSVARLAEAFF. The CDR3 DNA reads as TGCAGCGTTGCCCGGCTGGCTGAAGCTTTCTTT.

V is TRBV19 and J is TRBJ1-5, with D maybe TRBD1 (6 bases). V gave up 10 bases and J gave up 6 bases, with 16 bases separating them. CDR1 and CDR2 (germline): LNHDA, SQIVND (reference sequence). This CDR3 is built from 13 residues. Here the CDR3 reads CATAQGQGQPQHF. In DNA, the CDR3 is TGTGCCACTGCACAGGGCCAAGGTCAGCCCCAGCATTTT.

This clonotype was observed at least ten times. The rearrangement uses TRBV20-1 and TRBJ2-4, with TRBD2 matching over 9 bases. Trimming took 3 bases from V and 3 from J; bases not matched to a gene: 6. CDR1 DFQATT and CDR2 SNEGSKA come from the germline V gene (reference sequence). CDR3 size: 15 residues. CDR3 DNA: TGCAGTGCTAGTGTAGCGGGAGTAGGCAAAAACATTCAGTACTTC. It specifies CSASVAGVGKNIQYF.